This note documents a single TCR beta chain sequence. The CDR3 covers 16 residues. Germline V CDR1 and CDR2: SGHRS, YFSETQ. V gave up 0 bases and J gave up 5 bases, with 17 bases separating them. The method was immunoSEQ multiplex PCR; TCRdb's version includes in-frame clones alone and lacks a portion of them. The data show 9,000 to 13,000 clones, 50% to 70% seen once. This entry is derived from a study of CD4+ T cells in melanoma. The sequence came from a human donor with melanoma. Sequenced material: cells from a culture (not recorded whether cultured in vitro). V usage is TRBV5-1 and J usage is TRBJ2-5; the D gene is possibly TRBD2 (5 bases). CDR3 sequence (DNA): TGCGCCAGCAGCTTGGGGGCGGAGGCAGCCCGGGAGACCCAGTACTTC. The encoded protein is CASSLGAEAARETQYF.